Each of the 18 T cell receptor beta chains below was sequenced from the same sample in a study of shared clonotypes between healthy human individuals. Repertoires were generated with immunoSEQ multiplex PCR, while TCRdb's copy carries only in-frame clones and drops some. The sample shows some 2,000,000 clones, approximately 95% of them seen only once. Sample: naive CD4+ T cells sorted from blood. The subset was: CD45RA+ positively selected. The source of these receptors is a man aged 18 to 30 in good health.

The J gene is TRBJ1-4, the V gene TRBV15; 7 bases match TRBD1. Per the germline V gene, CDR1 is LNHNV and CDR2 is YYDKDF (reference sequence). Trimming took 0 bases from V and 4 from J; bases not matched to a gene: 5. The length of the CDR3 is 16 residues. DNA of the CDR3: TGTGCCACCAGCAGAGATAGGGACAGCTTTAATGAAAAACTGTTTTTT. Encoded protein: CATSRDRDSFNEKLFF.

This rearrangement joins TRBV10-3 to TRBJ2-2; TRBD1 matches 7 bases. The CDR3 extends over 15 amino acids. Trimming took 6 bases from V and 1 from J; bases not matched to a gene: 5. Looked up from germline, CDR1 is ENHRY and CDR2 is SYGVKD. DNA of the CDR3: TGTGCCATCAGAGACAGGGTTGGGAACACCGGGGAGCTGTTTTTT. This translates into CAIRDRVGNTGELFF.

The rearrangement joins TRBV28 to TRBJ1-3; 8 nucleotides align to TRBD1. V trimming: 3 bases; J trimming: 5 bases; junction bases outside the gene matches: 6. Per the germline V gene, CDR1 is MDHEN and CDR2 is SYDVKM. This CDR3 is 15 amino acids long. The chain's CDR3 is CASSFRQGRRNTIYF. In nucleotides, the CDR3 is TGTGCCAGCAGTTTTCGACAGGGGAGGAGAAACACCATATATTTT. Full variable domain (outside the CDR3, taken from reference TRBV28 and TRBJ1-3): DVKVTQSSRYLVKRTGEKVFLECVQDMDHENMFWYRQDPGLGLRLIYFSYDVKMKEKGDIPEGYSVSREKKERFSLILESASTNQTSMYLCASSFRQGRRNTIYFGEGSWLTVV.

V gene TRBV5-1 combines with J gene TRBJ2-5; D is ambiguous. Trimming left V 5 bases short and J 0 bases short, with 5 bases between. Germline lookup yields CDR1 SGHRS and CDR2 YFSETQ. The CDR3 contains 12 residues. The CDR3 region is CASRPNQETQYF. The DNA of the CDR3 is TGCGCCAGCAGACCAAACCAAGAGACCCAGTACTTC.

CDR3 sequence reads: CASSQGMTSGGPDTQYF. The CDR3 nucleotides read TGCGCCAGCAGCCAAGGGATGACTAGCGGGGGACCAGATACGCAGTATTTT. The J gene is TRBJ2-3, the V gene TRBV4-3; TRBD2 agrees at 12 bases. The CDR3 extends over 17 amino acids. Germline values: CDR1 LGHNA, CDR2 YSLEER. The junction had 6 bases not matched to a gene; V was cut back by 1 base and J by 4 bases.

The CDR3, as DNA: TGCGCCAGCAGCTGGGGACAGGGGGGCCAAGAGACCCAGTACTTC. Its protein product is CASSWGQGGQETQYF. This chain connects TRBV5-1 to TRBJ2-5; TRBD1 matches at 11 bases. The V gene's germline CDR1 is SGHRS and CDR2 YFSETQ. V gave up 3 bases and J gave up 1 base; unmatched junction bases: 2. This CDR3 contains 15 residues.

The V call is TRBV6-5, the J call TRBJ2-5; TRBD1 matches at 7 bases. Looked up from germline, CDR1 is MNHEY and CDR2 is SVGAGI. J lost 3 bases, V lost 2 bases, and 9 bases had no gene match. There are 16 residues in the CDR3. The CDR3 spells CASSYHFGTVKETQYF. In nucleotides, the CDR3 is TGTGCCAGCAGTTACCATTTCGGGACAGTGAAAGAGACCCAGTACTTC.

The rearrangement links TRBV18 to TRBJ1-1; no clear D gene. The V gene's germline CDR1 is KGHSH and CDR2 LQKENI. Trimming removed 0 bases at V and 0 bases at J, with 14 bases between. The CDR3 has 17 amino acids. The CDR3 DNA reads TGTGCCAGCTCACCACCCGGGAAGGAGCGAATGAACACTGAAGCTTTCTTT. As protein: CASSPPGKERMNTEAFF. Looking up the rest from reference TRBV18 and TRBJ1-1 gives the full variable domain: NAGVMQNPRHLVRRRGQEARLRCSPMKGHSHVYWYRQLPEEGLKFMVYLQKENIIDESGMPKERFSAEFPKEGPSILRIQQVVRGDSAAYFCASSPPGKERMNTEAFFGQGTRLTVV.

The chain recombines TRBV25-1 with TRBJ1-2; no clear D gene. Germline loops: CDR1 MGHDK, CDR2 SYGVNS. The V end was cut by 5 bases, the J end by 3 bases, with 10 bases between. The CDR3 consists of 13 residues. CDR3 amino acids: CASSPSAYYGYTF. The CDR3 coding sequence is TGTGCCAGCAGTCCCTCCGCGTACTATGGCTACACCTTC.

J is TRBJ2-3 and V is TRBV5-6; unclear D gene. This CDR3 has 12 amino acids. Germline values: CDR1 SGHDT, CDR2 YYEEEE. Trimming removed 4 bases from V and 5 bases from J, with 8 bases in between. In DNA form, the CDR3 reads TGTGCCAGCAGCCTCTCCGAAGATACGCAGTATTTT. Its protein is CASSLSEDTQYF.

The chain combines TRBV5-4 with TRBJ1-1, with a tentative D call TRBD1 (6 bases). The germline V gene has CDR1 SGHNT and CDR2 YYREEE (reference sequence). This CDR3 comprises 17 residues. Trimming left V 2 bases short and J 0 bases short, with 17 bases between. CDR3 DNA: TGTGCCAGCAGCTTAGGAGGGAGGGGGACTATGAACACTGAAGCTTTCTTT. It is translated as CASSLGGRGTMNTEAFF.

The rearrangement links TRBV25-1 to TRBJ2-7, with 10 bases identical to TRBD2. CDR3 length: 15 amino acids. The ends lost 3 bases at V and 7 bases at J; junction bases unmatched: 9. Germline CDR1 reads MGHDK; CDR2 reads SYGVNS. CDR3 DNA: TGTGCCAGCAGTGATACACTAGCGGGGTCGTTTGAGCAGTACTTC. Protein product: CASSDTLAGSFEQYF.

Of note for this clone: Other DNA sequences in this specimen translate into the identical CDR3. V usage is TRBV18 and J usage is TRBJ2-7; tentative D call: TRBD1 (6 bases). Trimming pared 0 bases from V and 7 bases from J, leaving 7 bases between. Germline CDR1 is KGHSH and CDR2 is LQKENI. The CDR3 sequence is 12 residues long. The CDR3 protein is CASSPPQGEQYF. The CDR3 DNA follows: TGTGCCAGCTCACCACCCCAGGGGGAGCAGTACTTC.

This clone was observed a single time. This chain joins TRBV7-8 and TRBJ2-3; a possible D gene is TRBD1 (5 bases). V dropped 5 bases and J dropped 4 bases, with 19 bases sitting between them. Germline CDR1 reads SGHVS; CDR2 reads FQNEAQ. The CDR3 has 16 residues. The chain's CDR3 is CASSRLKGVVSDTQYF. As DNA, the CDR3 is TGTGCCAGCAGCCGACTCAAAGGGGTTGTATCAGATACGCAGTATTTT.

The chain joins TRBV27 to TRBJ1-6; D is undetermined. The germline V gene encodes CDR1 MNHEY and CDR2 SMNVEV (reference sequence). The CDR3 loop spans 14 amino acids. V was shortened by 3 bases and J by 8 bases, with 11 bases between the two germline ends. The CDR3 reads CASSFRFDYSPLHF. The CDR3 DNA follows: TGTGCCAGCAGTTTTAGGTTTGACTATTCACCCCTCCACTTT.

This clone was seen only once. The genes are TRBV28 and TRBJ2-3, with TRBD2 matching 11 bases. Trimming at V came to 9 bases and at J to 1 base, leaving 0 bases not matched to a gene. Germline CDR1 reads MDHEN; CDR2 reads SYDVKM. The CDR3 loop spans 13 amino acids. CDR3 region: CASSGGGTDTQYF. CDR3 nucleotides: TGTGCCAGTAGCGGGGGGGGCACAGATACGCAGTATTTT.

The CDR3 region is CASSLVGTGPQPQHF. The CDR3 nucleotides are TGTGCCAGCAGCTTAGTTGGGACAGGACCTCAGCCCCAGCATTTT. The chain links TRBV7-2 to TRBJ1-5; 8 positions match TRBD1. CDR1 is SGHTA, CDR2 FQGNSA, per germline. J was trimmed by 6 bases and V by 1 base; bases with no gene match: 5. This CDR3 spans 15 amino acids.

In the case of this clone: The same CDR3 can be traced to other DNA sequences in this sample. CDR3 DNA sequence: TGTGCCAGCAGCCCGGGACTAGCGGGAGGGCAGGAGACCCAGTACTTC. Translated, it gives CASSPGLAGGQETQYF. The genes are TRBV7-2 and TRBJ2-5; 16 bases match TRBD2. J lost 5 bases, V lost 5 bases, and 5 bases had no gene match. Looked up from germline, CDR1 is SGHTA and CDR2 is FQGNSA. CDR3 length equals 16 residues.